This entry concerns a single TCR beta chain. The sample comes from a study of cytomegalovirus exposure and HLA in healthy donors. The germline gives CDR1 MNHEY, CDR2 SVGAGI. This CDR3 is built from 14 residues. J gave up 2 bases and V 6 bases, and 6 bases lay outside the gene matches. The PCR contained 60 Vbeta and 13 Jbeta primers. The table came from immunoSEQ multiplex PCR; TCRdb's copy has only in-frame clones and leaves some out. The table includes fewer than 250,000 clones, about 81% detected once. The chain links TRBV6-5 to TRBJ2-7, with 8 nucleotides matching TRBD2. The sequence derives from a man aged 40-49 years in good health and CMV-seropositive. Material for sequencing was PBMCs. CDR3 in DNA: TGTGCCAGCAGCCGGGCGGGAGGAACCTACGAGCAGTACTTC. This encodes CASSRAGGTYEQYF.